The present entry profiles one T cell receptor beta chain with its context. Its cognate antigen is unknown. Germline and junction disagree at one end, which may indicate a read error. These data come from a study of cytomegalovirus exposure and HLA in healthy donors. Study-wide results and limits: The later analysis indicated that the majority of CMV-associated TCR beta chains appeared HLA-restricted. The authors judged a highly shared variant cluster likely a sequencing artifact. Among TCR sequences, most were rare, though some public TCRs appeared in many donors. What a later analysis showed was that several of the most significant clusters appeared linked to common viral pathogens.

With 60 Vbeta and 13 Jbeta primers, the PCR was carried out. Method: immunoSEQ multiplex PCR; TCRdb's copy keeps in-frame clones and lacks some. In the table there are some 150,000 clones, about 79% of which are singletons. The material sequenced was PBMCs. This TCR was recovered from a male donor in good health and CMV-seronegative.

CDR3 nucleotides: TGTGCCCTCAGCAATTATTACAGGGGAGTTAATTCACCCCTCCACTTT. This gives the protein CALSNYYRGVNSPLHF. The chain carries TRBV10-3 and TRBJ1-6; 7 bases are a match to TRBD1. Looked up from germline, CDR1 is ENHRY and CDR2 is SYGVKD. CDR3 size: 16 residues.